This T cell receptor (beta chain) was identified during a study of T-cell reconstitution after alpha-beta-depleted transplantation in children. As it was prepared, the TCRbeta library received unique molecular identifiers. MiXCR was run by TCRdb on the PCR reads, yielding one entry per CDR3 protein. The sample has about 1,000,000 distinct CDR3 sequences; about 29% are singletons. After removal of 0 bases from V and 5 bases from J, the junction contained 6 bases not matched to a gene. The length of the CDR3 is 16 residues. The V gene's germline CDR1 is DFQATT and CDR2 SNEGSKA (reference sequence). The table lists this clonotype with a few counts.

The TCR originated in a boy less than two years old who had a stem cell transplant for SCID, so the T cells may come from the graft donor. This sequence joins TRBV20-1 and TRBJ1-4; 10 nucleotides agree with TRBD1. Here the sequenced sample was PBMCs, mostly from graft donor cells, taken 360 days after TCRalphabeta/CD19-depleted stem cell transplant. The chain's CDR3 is CSARDGDRGLNEKLFF. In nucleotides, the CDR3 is TGCAGTGCTAGAGATGGGGACAGGGGCCTAAATGAAAAACTGTTTTTT.